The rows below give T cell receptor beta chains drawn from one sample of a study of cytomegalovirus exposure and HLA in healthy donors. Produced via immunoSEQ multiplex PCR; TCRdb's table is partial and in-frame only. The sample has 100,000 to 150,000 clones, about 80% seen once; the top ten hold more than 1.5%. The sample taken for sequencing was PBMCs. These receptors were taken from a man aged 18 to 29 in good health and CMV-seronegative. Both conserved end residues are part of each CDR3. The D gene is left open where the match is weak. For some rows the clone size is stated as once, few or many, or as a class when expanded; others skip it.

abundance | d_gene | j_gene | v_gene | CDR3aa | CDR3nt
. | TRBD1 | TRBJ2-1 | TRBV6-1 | CASSEGIGTGVGNEQFF | TGTGCCAGCAGTGAAGGGATCGGGACAGGGGTCGGCAATGAGCAGTTCTTC
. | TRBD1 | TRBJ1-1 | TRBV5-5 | CASSTDRAGEAFF | TGTGCCAGCAGCACCGACAGGGCTGGTGAAGCTTTCTTT
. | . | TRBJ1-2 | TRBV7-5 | CARSHRGQGDDYGYTF | TGTGCCAGAAGCCACCGTGGACAGGGGGATGACTATGGCTACACCTTC
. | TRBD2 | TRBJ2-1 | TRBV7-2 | CASSLLAGGRNEQFF | TGTGCCAGCAGCTTACTCGCGGGGGGGCGCAATGAGCAGTTCTTC
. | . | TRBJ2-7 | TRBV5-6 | CASSLSGFNEQYF | TGTGCCAGCAGCTTGTCGGGGTTCAACGAGCAGTACTTC
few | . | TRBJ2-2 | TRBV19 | CASQARRTGELFF | TGTGCCAGTCAGGCCAGGAGGACCGGGGAGCTGTTTTTT
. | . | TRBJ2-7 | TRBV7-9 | CAGGADSKYEQYF | TGTGCCGGAGGGGCAGACAGTAAATACGAGCAGTACTTC
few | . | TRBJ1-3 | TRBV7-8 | CASSSLGVGAGNTIYF | TGTGCCAGCAGTTCTCTCGGCGTAGGGGCTGGAAACACCATATATTTT
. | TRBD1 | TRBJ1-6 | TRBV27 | CASRTPRTGPGGNSPLHF | TGTGCCAGCAGAACGCCTCGGACAGGCCCTGGGGGGAATTCACCCCTCCACTTT
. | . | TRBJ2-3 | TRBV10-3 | CAISEDRSTDTQYF | TGTGCCATCAGTGAAGACAGAAGCACAGATACGCAGTATTTT
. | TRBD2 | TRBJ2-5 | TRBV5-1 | CASSFGLAGFTFQETQYF | TGCGCCAGCAGCTTTGGACTAGCGGGGTTCACCTTCCAAGAGACCCAGTACTTC
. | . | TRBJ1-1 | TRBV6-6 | CASSYAGISTEAFF | TGTGCCAGCAGTTACGCCGGGATTTCCACTGAAGCTTTCTTT
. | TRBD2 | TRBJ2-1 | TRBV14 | CASSQLSGGARDEQFF | TGTGCCAGCAGCCAACTTAGCGGGGGGGCCCGGGATGAGCAGTTCTTC
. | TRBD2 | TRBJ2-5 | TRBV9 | CASSERTSGVYQETQYF | TGTGCCAGCAGCGAGCGGACTAGCGGGGTGTACCAAGAGACCCAGTACTTC
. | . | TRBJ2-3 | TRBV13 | CASSLVLGGTDTQYF | TGTGCCAGCAGCTTAGTATTAGGGGGCACAGATACGCAGTATTTT
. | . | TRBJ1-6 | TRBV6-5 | CASSYSARVGNSPLHF | TGTGCCAGCAGTTACTCGGCCCGGGTGGGTAATTCACCCCTCCACTTT
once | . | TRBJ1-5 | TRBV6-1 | CASVRAGNQPQHF | TGTGCCAGTGTAAGGGCAGGGAATCAGCCCCAGCATTTT
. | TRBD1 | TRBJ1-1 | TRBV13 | CASSPQGAIEAFF | TGTGCCAGCAGCCCTCAGGGGGCGATTGAAGCTTTCTTT
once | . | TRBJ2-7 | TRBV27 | CASSFPERIYEQYF | TGTGCCAGCAGTTTCCCAGAGCGAATTTACGAGCAGTACTTC
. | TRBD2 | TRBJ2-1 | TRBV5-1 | CASSGEGYNEQFF | TGCGCCAGCAGTGGGGAGGGCTACAATGAGCAGTTCTTC